Listed below are T cell receptor beta chains from one sample, sequenced in a study of control samples from healthy donors and cancer patients. Produced via immunoSEQ multiplex PCR; TCRdb's table is partial and in-frame only. There are 400,000 to 450,000 clones in the sample; around 90% occur only once, and around 6.5% lies in the top ten. The specimen sequenced was PBMCs. The receptors here all came from a man aged 35 to 55 with head and neck cancer. The CDR3 runs from the conserved cysteine through the conserved F or W. The D gene is left open where the match is weak. Size values are once, few and many counts, or a class for expanded clones, and some rows have none.

v_call: TRBV4-1; d_call: -; j_call: TRBJ2-1; clone_size: -; cdr3_nt: TGCGCCAGCAGCCCGATGGCCGGTGGAGCGGTGATTTCAAGGTTGAATGAGCAGTTCTTC; cdr3_aa: CASSPMAGGAVISRLNEQFF
v_call: TRBV3-1/TRBV3-2; d_call: TRBD2; j_call: TRBJ2-7; clone_size: -; cdr3_nt: TGTGCCAGCAGCCAAGAGGTAGCGGGAGGAGACGAGCAGTACTTC; cdr3_aa: CASSQEVAGGDEQYF
v_call: TRBV5-1; d_call: -; j_call: TRBJ1-1; clone_size: -; cdr3_nt: TGCGCCAGCAGCTCCCTCCGGTCGGGGAACACTGAAGCTTTCTTT; cdr3_aa: CASSSLRSGNTEAFF
v_call: TRBV5-6; d_call: TRBD2; j_call: TRBJ2-7; clone_size: once; cdr3_nt: TGTGCCAGCAGCCCCATTAGGACTAGCGGTAACTACGAGCAGTACTTC; cdr3_aa: CASSPIRTSGNYEQYF
v_call: TRBV5-1; d_call: TRBD2; j_call: TRBJ2-3; clone_size: -; cdr3_nt: TGCGCCAGCAGCTTGGGCCTAGCGGGTGCAGATACGCAGTATTTT; cdr3_aa: CASSLGLAGADTQYF
v_call: TRBV14; d_call: -; j_call: TRBJ2-5; clone_size: -; cdr3_nt: TGTGCCAGCAGCCAAGAGGAGGGAAGAGAGACCCAGTACTTC; cdr3_aa: CASSQEEGRETQYF
v_call: TRBV27; d_call: TRBD1; j_call: TRBJ1-5; clone_size: few; cdr3_nt: TGTGCCAGCAGCCCCCGGGACAGGGGGGCAGAGGCCCAGCATTTT; cdr3_aa: CASSPRDRGAEAQHF
v_call: TRBV19; d_call: -; j_call: TRBJ2-2; clone_size: -; cdr3_nt: TGTGCCAGTAGCCCCAGAACTAACACCGGGGAGCTGTTTTTT; cdr3_aa: CASSPRTNTGELFF
v_call: TRBV6-1; d_call: TRBD1; j_call: TRBJ1-6; clone_size: once; cdr3_nt: TGTGCCAGCAGTGGCCGGGACAGATTCTCCTCCTATAATTCACCCCTCCACTTT; cdr3_aa: CASSGRDRFSSYNSPLHF
v_call: TRBV6-5; d_call: -; j_call: TRBJ1-2; clone_size: -; cdr3_nt: TGTGCCAGCAAGCCGACAGCACCCAACTATGGCTACACCTTC; cdr3_aa: CASKPTAPNYGYTF
v_call: TRBV7-2; d_call: -; j_call: TRBJ1-2; clone_size: -; cdr3_nt: TGTGCCAGCAGCCCCCGACAGCTCTATGGCTACACCTTC; cdr3_aa: CASSPRQLYGYTF
v_call: TRBV29-1; d_call: -; j_call: TRBJ2-3; clone_size: -; cdr3_nt: TGCAGCGTTCTGGCCAGGGCAGATACGCAGTATTTT; cdr3_aa: CSVLARADTQYF
v_call: TRBV4-1; d_call: -; j_call: TRBJ1-1; clone_size: few; cdr3_nt: TGCGCCAGCAGCCAACAGAGACTGAACACTGAAGCTTTCTTT; cdr3_aa: CASSQQRLNTEAFF
v_call: TRBV10-1; d_call: -; j_call: TRBJ2-3; clone_size: -; cdr3_nt: TGCGCCAGCAGTGAGTCAAGCGGCAGCACAGATACGCAGTATTTT; cdr3_aa: CASSESSGSTDTQYF
v_call: TRBV30; d_call: TRBD1; j_call: TRBJ2-7; clone_size: -; cdr3_nt: TGTGCCTGGAGCAAAGACCTGGACAGGCAAACCTACGAGCAGTACTTC; cdr3_aa: CAWSKDLDRQTYEQYF
v_call: TRBV19; d_call: -; j_call: TRBJ2-3; clone_size: -; cdr3_nt: TGTGCCAGTAAAACGGGCACCGCCGCAGATACGCAGTATTTT; cdr3_aa: CASKTGTAADTQYF
v_call: TRBV19; d_call: TRBD2; j_call: TRBJ2-1; clone_size: -; cdr3_nt: TGTGCCAGTAGTATAACTAGCGGGGGAGTCAATGAGCAGTTCTTC; cdr3_aa: CASSITSGGVNEQFF
v_call: TRBV19; d_call: TRBD1; j_call: TRBJ1-5; clone_size: -; cdr3_nt: TGTGCCAGTAGTCCGACAGGGGGCAATCAGCCCCAGCATTTT; cdr3_aa: CASSPTGGNQPQHF
v_call: TRBV28; d_call: -; j_call: TRBJ2-7; clone_size: -; cdr3_nt: TGTGCCAGCAGCCAATACGAGCAGTACTTC; cdr3_aa: CASSQYEQYF
v_call: TRBV10-2; d_call: -; j_call: TRBJ2-7; clone_size: -; cdr3_nt: TGCGCCAGCGTAGGGCCCGGGGACTACGAGCAGTACTTC; cdr3_aa: CASVGPGDYEQYF
v_call: TRBV5-1; d_call: TRBD2; j_call: TRBJ2-5; clone_size: -; cdr3_nt: TGCGCCAGCAGCCTCTCTCTAGCGGGAGTTGGGGAGACCCAGTACTTC; cdr3_aa: CASSLSLAGVGETQYF
v_call: TRBV19; d_call: TRBD1; j_call: TRBJ2-2; clone_size: -; cdr3_nt: TGTGCCAGTAGTAACAGGGGGGCCGGGGAGCTGTTTTTT; cdr3_aa: CASSNRGAGELFF
v_call: TRBV29-1; d_call: -; j_call: TRBJ2-1; clone_size: -; cdr3_nt: TGCAGCGTTGGGAGAGTAGTTAATGAGCAGTTCTTC; cdr3_aa: CSVGRVVNEQFF
v_call: TRBV29-1; d_call: -; j_call: TRBJ2-7; clone_size: -; cdr3_nt: TGCAGCGTCAGGGAGAGTTCCTACGAGCAGTACTTC; cdr3_aa: CSVRESSYEQYF